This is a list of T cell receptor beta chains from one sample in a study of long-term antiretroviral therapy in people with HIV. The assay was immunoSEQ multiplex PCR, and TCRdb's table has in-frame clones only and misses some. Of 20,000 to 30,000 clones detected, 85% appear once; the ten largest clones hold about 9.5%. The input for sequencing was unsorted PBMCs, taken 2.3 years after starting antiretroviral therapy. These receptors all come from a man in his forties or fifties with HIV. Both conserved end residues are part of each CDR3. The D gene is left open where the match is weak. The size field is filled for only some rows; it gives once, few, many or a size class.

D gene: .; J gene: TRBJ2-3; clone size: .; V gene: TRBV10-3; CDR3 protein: CAINGGRTDTQYF; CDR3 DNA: TGTGCCATCAACGGGGGAAGAACAGATACGCAGTATTTT
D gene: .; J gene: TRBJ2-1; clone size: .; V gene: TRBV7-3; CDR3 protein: CASSLGPRGYNEQFF; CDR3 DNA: TGTGCCAGCAGCTTAGGCCCCAGGGGTTACAATGAGCAGTTCTTC
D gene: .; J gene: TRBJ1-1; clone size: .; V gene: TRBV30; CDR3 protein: CAWTRTENTEAFF; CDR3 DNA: TGTGCCTGGACCCGGACGGAGAACACTGAAGCTTTCTTT
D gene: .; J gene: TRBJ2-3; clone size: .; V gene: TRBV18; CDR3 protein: CASSPGLAGSTDTQYF; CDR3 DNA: TGTGCCAGCTCTCCCGGACTCGCAGGGAGCACAGATACGCAGTATTTT
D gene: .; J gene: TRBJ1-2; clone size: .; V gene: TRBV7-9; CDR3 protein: CASSFGKNYGYTF; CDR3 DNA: TGTGCCAGCAGCTTTGGGAAGAACTATGGCTACACCTTC
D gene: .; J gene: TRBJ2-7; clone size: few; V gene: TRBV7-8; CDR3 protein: CASSISGTGYEQYF; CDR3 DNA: TGTGCCAGCAGCATCTCCGGGACGGGGTACGAGCAGTACTTC
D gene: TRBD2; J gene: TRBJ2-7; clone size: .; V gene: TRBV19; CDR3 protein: CASSITPSGDYYEQYF; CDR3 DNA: TGTGCCAGTAGTATAACGCCTAGCGGGGACTACTACGAGCAGTACTTC
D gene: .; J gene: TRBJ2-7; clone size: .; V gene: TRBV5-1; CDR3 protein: CASSLVVKGYEQYF; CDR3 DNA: TGCGCCAGCAGCTTGGTTGTCAAAGGTTACGAGCAGTACTTC
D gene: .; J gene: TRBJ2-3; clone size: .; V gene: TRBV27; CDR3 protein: CASSVHRDWGRDTQYF; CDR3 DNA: TGTGCCAGCAGTGTCCACCGGGACTGGGGGAGGGATACGCAGTATTTT
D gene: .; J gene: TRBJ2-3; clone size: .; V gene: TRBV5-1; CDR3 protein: CASSLASGTDTQYF; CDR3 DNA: TGCGCCAGCAGTCTAGCCTCGGGCACAGATACGCAGTATTTT
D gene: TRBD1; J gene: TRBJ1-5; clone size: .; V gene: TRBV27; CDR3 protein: CASSVRTGTNQPQHF; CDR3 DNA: TGTGCCAGCAGTGTAAGGACAGGGACGAATCAGCCCCAGCATTTT
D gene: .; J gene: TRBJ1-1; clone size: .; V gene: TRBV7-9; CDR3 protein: CASSPLGTVKNTEAFF; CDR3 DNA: TGTGCCAGCAGCCCCCTTGGGACGGTGAAGAACACTGAAGCTTTCTTT
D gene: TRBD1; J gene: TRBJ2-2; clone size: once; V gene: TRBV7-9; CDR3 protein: CATEFPQGVTGELFF; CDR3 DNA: TGTGCCACCGAGTTTCCTCAGGGGGTGACCGGGGAGCTGTTTTTT
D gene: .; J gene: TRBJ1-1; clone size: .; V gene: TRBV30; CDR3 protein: CAWSPTANTEAFF; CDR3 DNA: TGTGCCTGGAGCCCTACCGCGAACACTGAAGCTTTCTTT
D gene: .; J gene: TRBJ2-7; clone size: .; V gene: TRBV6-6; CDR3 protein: CASSSLGDEQYF; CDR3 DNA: TGTGCCAGCAGTTCTTTAGGGGACGAGCAGTACTTC
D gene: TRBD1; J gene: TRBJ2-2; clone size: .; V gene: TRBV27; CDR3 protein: CASPETGTAHGGELFF; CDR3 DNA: TGTGCCAGCCCGGAGACCGGGACAGCCCATGGAGGGGAGCTGTTTTTT
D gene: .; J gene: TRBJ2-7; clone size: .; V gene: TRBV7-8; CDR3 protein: CASSLGLGRDPTYEQYF; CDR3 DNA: TGTGCCAGCAGCTTAGGGCTCGGGCGGGACCCCACCTACGAGCAGTACTTC
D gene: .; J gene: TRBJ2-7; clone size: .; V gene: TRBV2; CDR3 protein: CASSGRFSYEQYF; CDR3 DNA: TGTGCCAGCAGCGGAAGATTCTCCTACGAGCAGTACTTC
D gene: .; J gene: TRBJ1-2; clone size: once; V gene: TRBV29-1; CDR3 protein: CSVSHEGGSYGYTF; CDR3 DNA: TGCAGCGTCTCTCACGAAGGAGGATCCTATGGCTACACCTTC
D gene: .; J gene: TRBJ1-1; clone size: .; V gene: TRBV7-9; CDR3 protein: CASSLGGGTEAFF; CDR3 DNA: TGTGCCAGCAGCTTAGGAGGGGGCACTGAAGCTTTCTTT
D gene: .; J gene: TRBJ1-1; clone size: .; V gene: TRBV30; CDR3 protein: CAWIQGREAFF; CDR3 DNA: TGTGCCTGGATTCAGGGGAGGGAAGCTTTCTTT
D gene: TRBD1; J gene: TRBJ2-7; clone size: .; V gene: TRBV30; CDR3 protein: CASGQVYEQYF; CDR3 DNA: TGTGCCTCGGGACAGGTGTACGAGCAGTACTTC
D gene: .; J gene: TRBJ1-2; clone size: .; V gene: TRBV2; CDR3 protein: CASSIPQGRLTGYTF; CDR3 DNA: TGTGCCAGCAGTATCCCACAGGGTAGACTAACTGGCTACACCTTC
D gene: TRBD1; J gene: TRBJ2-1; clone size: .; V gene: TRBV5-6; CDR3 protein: CASSFFDRGYYNEQFF; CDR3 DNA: TGTGCCAGCAGCTTTTTCGACAGGGGGTACTACAATGAGCAGTTCTTC
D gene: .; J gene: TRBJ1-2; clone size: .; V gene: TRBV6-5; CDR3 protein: CASSYDLVQGTVYTF; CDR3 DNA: TGTGCCAGCAGTTACGATTTAGTGCAGGGTACGGTCTACACCTTC
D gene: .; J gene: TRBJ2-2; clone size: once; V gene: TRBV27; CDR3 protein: CASSGEVSANTGELFF; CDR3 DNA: TGTGCCAGCAGTGGCGAGGTGTCCGCGAACACCGGGGAGCTGTTTTTT
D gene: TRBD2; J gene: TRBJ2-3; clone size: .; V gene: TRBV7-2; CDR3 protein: CASSLVGLARTDTQYF; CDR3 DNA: TGTGCCAGCAGCTTAGTAGGACTAGCGCGAACAGATACGCAGTATTTT
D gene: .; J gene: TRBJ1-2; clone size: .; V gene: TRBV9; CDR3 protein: CASSVDGNGYTF; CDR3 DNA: TGTGCCAGCAGCGTAGATGGAAATGGCTACACCTTC
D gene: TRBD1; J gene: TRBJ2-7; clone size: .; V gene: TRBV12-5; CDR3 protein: CASGRDSYEQYF; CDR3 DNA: TGTGCTAGTGGTAGGGACAGCTACGAGCAGTACTTC
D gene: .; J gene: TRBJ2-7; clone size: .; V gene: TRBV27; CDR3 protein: CASGPSLRWQYF; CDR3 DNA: TGTGCCAGCGGCCCATCTTTAAGGTGGCAGTACTTC
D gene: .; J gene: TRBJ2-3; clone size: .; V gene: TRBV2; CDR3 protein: CASSSPRQGGSDTQYF; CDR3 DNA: TGTGCCAGCAGTTCACCACGACAGGGAGGTTCGGATACGCAGTATTTT
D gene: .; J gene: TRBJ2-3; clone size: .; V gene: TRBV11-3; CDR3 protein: CASSLTNEGTDTQYF; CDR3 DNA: TGTGCCAGCAGCTTAACTAACGAAGGCACAGATACGCAGTATTTT
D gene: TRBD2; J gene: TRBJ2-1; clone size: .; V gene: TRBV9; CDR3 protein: CASSVGSGGTSGRHYNEQFF; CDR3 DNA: TGTGCCAGCAGCGTAGGATCCGGAGGGACTAGCGGGAGACACTACAATGAGCAGTTCTTC
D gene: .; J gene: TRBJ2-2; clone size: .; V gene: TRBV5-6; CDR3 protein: CASSLPGPTGELFF; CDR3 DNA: TGTGCCAGCAGCTTGCCAGGGCCTACCGGGGAGCTGTTTTTT
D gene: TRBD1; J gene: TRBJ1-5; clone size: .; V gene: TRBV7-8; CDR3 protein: CASSPRTGTSNQPQHF; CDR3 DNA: TGTGCCAGCAGCCCTCGGACAGGGACTAGCAATCAGCCCCAGCATTTT
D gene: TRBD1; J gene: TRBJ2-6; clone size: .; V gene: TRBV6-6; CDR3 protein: CASSRQGPSGANVLTF; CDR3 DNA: TGTGCCAGCAGCCGACAGGGACCCTCTGGGGCCAACGTCCTGACTTTC
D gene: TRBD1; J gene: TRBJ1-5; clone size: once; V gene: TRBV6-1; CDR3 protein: CASSGRTGGEGNQPQHF; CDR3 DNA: TGTGCCAGCAGTGGTAGGACAGGGGGGGAAGGCAATCAGCCCCAGCATTTT
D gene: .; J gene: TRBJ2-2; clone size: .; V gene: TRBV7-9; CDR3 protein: CASSYGGLNYGELFF; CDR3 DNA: TGTGCCAGCAGCTACGGCGGTTTGAACTACGGGGAGCTGTTTTTT
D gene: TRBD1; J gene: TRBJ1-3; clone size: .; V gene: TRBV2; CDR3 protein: CASGQGLNTIYF; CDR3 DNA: TGTGCCAGCGGACAGGGTTTGAACACCATATATTTT
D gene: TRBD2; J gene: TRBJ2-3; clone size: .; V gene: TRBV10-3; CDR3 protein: CAISAPSGGTDTQYF; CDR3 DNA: TGTGCCATCAGTGCGCCTAGCGGGGGGACAGATACGCAGTATTTT
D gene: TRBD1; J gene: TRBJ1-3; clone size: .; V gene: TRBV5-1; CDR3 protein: CASSSGTGENTIYF; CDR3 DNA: TGCGCCAGCAGCTCGGGGACAGGGGAAAACACCATATATTTT
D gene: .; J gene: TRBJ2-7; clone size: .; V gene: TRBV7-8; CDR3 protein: CASSLLGGNYEQYF; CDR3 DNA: TGTGCCAGCAGCTTATTAGGGGGAAACTACGAGCAGTACTTC
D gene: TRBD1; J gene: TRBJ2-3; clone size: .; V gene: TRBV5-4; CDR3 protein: CASSRQGFTTDTQYF; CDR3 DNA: TGTGCCAGCAGCCGACAGGGGTTCACCACAGATACGCAGTATTTT
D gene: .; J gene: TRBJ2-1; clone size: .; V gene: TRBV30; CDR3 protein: CAWSRSSYNEQFF; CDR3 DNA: TGTGCCTGGAGTCGGAGCTCCTACAATGAGCAGTTCTTC
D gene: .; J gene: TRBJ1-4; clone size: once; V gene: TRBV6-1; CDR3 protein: CASSEDPYEKLFF; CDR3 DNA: TGTGCCAGCAGTGAAGACCCCTACGAAAAACTGTTTTTT
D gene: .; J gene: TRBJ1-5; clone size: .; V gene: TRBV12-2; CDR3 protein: CASRFCLLLWETYSNQPQHF; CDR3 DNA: TGTGCAAGTCGCTTCTGTCTCCTCTTGTGGGAAACATATAGCAATCAGCCCCAGCATTTT
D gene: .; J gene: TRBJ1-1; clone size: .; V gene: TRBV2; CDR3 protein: CAGMDGLNTEAFF; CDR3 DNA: TGTGCCGGAATGGACGGACTGAACACTGAAGCTTTCTTT
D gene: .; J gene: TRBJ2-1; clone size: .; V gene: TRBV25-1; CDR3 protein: CASRAKMGRSYNEQFF; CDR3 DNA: TGTGCCAGCAGGGCTAAAATGGGACGGAGTTACAATGAGCAGTTCTTC
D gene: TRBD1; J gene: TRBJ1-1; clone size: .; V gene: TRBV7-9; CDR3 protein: CASSPPGQGTEAFF; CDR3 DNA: TGTGCCAGCAGCCCCCCGGGACAGGGGACTGAAGCTTTCTTT
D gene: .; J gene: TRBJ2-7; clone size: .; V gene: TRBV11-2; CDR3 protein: CASSSNNAEQYF; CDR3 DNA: TGTGCCAGCAGCTCCAACAATGCCGAGCAGTACTTC
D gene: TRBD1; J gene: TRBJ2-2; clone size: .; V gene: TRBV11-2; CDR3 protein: CASSPRDRGFNTGELFF; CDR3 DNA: TGTGCCAGCAGCCCTCGGGACAGGGGGTTCAACACCGGGGAGCTGTTTTTT